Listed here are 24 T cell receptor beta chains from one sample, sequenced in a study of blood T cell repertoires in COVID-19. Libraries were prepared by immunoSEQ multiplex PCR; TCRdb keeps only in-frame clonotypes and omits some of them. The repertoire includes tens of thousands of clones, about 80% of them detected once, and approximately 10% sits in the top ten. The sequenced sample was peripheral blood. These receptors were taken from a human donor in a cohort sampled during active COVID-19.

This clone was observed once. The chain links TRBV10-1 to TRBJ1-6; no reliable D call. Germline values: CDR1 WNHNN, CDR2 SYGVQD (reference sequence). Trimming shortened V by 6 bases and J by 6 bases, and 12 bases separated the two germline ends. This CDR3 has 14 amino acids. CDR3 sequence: CASSVTRGNSPLHF. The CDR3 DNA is TGCGCCAGCAGCGTCACGCGGGGTAATTCACCCCTCCACTTT.

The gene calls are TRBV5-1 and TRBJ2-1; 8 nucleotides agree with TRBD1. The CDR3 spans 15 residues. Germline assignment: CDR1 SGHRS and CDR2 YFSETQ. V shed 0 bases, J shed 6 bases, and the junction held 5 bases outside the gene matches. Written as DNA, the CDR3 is TGCGCCAGCAGCTTGGATGGACAGGGAGGCAATGAGCAGTTCTTC. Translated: CASSLDGQGGNEQFF.

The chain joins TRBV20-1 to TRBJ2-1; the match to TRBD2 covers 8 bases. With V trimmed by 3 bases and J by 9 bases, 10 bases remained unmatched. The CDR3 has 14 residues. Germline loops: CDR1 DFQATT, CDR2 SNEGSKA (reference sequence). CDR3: CSASGGGPSTEQFF. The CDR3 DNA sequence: TGCAGTGCTAGTGGCGGGGGGCCGTCCACTGAGCAGTTCTTC.

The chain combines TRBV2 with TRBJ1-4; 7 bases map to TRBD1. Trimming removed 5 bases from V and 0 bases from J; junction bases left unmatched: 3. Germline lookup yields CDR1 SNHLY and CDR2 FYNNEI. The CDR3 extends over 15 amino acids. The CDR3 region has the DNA TGTGCCAGCAGTACCACAGGGGCAACTAATGAAAAACTGTTTTTT. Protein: CASSTTGATNEKLFF. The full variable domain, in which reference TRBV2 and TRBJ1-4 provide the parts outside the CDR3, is EPEVTQTPSHQVTQMGQEVILRCVPISNHLYFYWYRQILGQKVEFLVSFYNNEISEKSEIFDDQFSVERPDGSNFTLKIRSTKLEDSAMYFCASSTTGATNEKLFFGSGTQLSVL.

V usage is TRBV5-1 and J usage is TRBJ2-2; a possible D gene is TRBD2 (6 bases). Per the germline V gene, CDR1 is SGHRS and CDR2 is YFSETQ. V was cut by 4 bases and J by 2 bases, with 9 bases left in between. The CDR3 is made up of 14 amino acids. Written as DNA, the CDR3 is TGCGCCAGCAGCCAAACTAGCAACACCGGGGAGCTGTTTTTT. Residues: CASSQTSNTGELFF.

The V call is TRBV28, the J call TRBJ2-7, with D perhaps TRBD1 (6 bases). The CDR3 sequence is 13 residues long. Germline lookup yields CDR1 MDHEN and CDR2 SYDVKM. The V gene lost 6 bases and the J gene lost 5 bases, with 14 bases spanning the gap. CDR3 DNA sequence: TGTGCCAGCAGACAAACAGGGAACCACGAGCAGTACTTC. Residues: CASRQTGNHEQYF.

CDR3 bases: TGTGCCAGCAGCCGAAGGGGGCTAGGGGATGGCTACACCTTC. Its protein is CASSRRGLGDGYTF. This sequence joins TRBV3-1 (or the pseudogene TRBV3-2) and TRBJ1-2, with 7 nucleotides matching TRBD1. CDR1 is LGHDT and CDR2 is YNNKEL in the germline V gene (reference sequence). The CDR3 runs to 14 residues. V lost 4 bases to trimming and J lost 6 bases; unmatched junction nucleotides: 8.

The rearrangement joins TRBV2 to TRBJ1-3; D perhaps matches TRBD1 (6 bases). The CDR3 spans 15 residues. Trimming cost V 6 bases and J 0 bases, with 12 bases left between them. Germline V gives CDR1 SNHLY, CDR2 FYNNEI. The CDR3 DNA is TGTGCCAGCAGACGTGGACAGCTCTCTGGAAACACCATATATTTT. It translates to CASRRGQLSGNTIYF.

The CDR3 DNA reads as TGTGCAAGTCGCTTAGAAGGGACAGCAGATTATGGCTACACCTTC. Translation gives CASRLEGTADYGYTF. The chain couples TRBV12-2 to TRBJ1-2; the D call of TRBD1 is as the table states it, not checked on the DNA. TRBV12-2 is given as a pseudogene. This CDR3 is built from 15 residues.

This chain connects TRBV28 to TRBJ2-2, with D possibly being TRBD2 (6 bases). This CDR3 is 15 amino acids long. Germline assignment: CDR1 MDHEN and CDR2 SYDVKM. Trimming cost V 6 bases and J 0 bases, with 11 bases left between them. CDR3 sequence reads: CASSSGLTNTGELFF. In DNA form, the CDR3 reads TGTGCCAGCAGCTCGGGACTGACGAACACCGGGGAGCTGTTTTTT.

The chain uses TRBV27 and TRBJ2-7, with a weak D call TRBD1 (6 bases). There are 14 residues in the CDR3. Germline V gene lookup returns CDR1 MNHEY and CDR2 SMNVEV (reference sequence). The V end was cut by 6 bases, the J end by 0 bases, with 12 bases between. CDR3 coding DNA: TGTGCCAGCAGGTTGCAGGGGCTCTCCTACGAGCAGTACTTC. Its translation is CASRLQGLSYEQYF.

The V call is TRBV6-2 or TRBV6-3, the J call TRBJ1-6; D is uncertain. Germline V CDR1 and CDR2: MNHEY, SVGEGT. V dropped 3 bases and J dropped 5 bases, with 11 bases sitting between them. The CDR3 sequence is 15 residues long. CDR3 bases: TGTGCCAGCAGTTATGCCAGGATTAATAATTCACCCCTCCACTTT. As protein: CASSYARINNSPLHF.

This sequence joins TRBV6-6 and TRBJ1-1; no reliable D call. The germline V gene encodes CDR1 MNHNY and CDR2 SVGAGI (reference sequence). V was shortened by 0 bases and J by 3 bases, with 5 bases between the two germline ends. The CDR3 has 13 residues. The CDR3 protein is CASSYSADTEAFF. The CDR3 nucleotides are TGTGCCAGCAGTTACTCGGCGGACACTGAAGCTTTCTTT.

CDR3 nucleotides: TGTGCCAGCAGTGGCCGGGGTATATTGGCTTTCTTT. Translating it yields CASSGRGILAFF. The rearrangement links TRBV2 to TRBJ1-1, with no clear D. CDR3 length equals 12 residues. V was pared by 4 bases and J by 11 bases, with 14 bases between. The germline gives CDR1 SNHLY, CDR2 FYNNEI.

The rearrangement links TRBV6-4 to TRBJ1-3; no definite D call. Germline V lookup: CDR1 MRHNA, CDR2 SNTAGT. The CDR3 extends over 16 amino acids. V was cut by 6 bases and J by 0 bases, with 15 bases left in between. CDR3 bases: TGTGCCAGCAGCCCCGAGGGTGTGAGCTCTGGAAACACCATATATTTT. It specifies CASSPEGVSSGNTIYF.

The CDR3 bases are TGTGCCAGCAGCCAATCGCCAGACAGGGGGTGGTATGGCTACACCTTC. Amino acids: CASSQSPDRGWYGYTF. This chain uses TRBV3-1 (or the pseudogene TRBV3-2) with TRBJ1-2, with 9 nucleotides matching TRBD1. This CDR3 spans 16 amino acids. Germline assignment: CDR1 LGHDT and CDR2 YNNKEL (reference sequence). The V and J ends lost 2 bases and 5 bases, in that order; junction bases with no gene match: 9.

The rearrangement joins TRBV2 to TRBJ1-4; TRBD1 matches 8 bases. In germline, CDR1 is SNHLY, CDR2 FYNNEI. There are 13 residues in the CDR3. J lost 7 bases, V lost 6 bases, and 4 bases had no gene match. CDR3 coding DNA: TGTGCCAGCAGGACAGGGGCCGGTGAAAAACTGTTTTTT. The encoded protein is CASRTGAGEKLFF.

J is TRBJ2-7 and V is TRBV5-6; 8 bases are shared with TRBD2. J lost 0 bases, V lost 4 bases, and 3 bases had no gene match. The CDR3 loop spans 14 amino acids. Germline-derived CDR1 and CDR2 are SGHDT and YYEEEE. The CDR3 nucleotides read TGTGCCAGCAGCCGGGCGGGGGGCTCCTACGAGCAGTACTTC. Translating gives CASSRAGGSYEQYF.

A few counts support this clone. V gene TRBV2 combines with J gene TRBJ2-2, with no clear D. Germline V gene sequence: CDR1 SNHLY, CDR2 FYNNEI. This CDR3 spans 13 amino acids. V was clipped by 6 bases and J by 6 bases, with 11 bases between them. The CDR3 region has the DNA TGTGCCAGCAGCCAGGAAGACGCCGGGGAGCTGTTTTTT. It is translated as CASSQEDAGELFF. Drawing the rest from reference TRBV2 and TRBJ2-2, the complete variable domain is EPEVTQTPSHQVTQMGQEVILRCVPISNHLYFYWYRQILGQKVEFLVSFYNNEISEKSEIFDDQFSVERPDGSNFTLKIRSTKLEDSAMYFCASSQEDAGELFFGEGSRLTVL.

The CDR3 here is CASTSQGASYEQYF. The CDR3 DNA reads as TGTGCCAGCACCAGCCAGGGGGCCTCCTACGAGCAGTACTTC. This chain connects TRBV28 to TRBJ2-7; 8 bases fit TRBD1. After removal of 7 bases from V and 0 bases from J, the junction contained 5 bases not matched to a gene. The CDR3 consists of 14 residues. Per germline, CDR1 MDHEN and CDR2 SYDVKM.

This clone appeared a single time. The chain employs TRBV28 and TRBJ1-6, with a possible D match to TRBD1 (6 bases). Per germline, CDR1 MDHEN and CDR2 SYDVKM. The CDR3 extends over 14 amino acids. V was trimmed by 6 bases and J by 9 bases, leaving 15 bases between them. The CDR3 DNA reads TGTGCCAGCAGACCACAGGGAAGGGGTTCACCCCTCCACTTT. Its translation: CASRPQGRGSPLHF.

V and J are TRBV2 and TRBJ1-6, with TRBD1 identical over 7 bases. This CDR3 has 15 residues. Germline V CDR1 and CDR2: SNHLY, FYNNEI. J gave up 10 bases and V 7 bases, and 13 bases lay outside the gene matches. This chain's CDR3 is CASTRVGTGDSPLHF. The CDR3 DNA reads TGTGCCAGCACCCGGGTGGGAACAGGGGACTCACCCCTCCACTTT.

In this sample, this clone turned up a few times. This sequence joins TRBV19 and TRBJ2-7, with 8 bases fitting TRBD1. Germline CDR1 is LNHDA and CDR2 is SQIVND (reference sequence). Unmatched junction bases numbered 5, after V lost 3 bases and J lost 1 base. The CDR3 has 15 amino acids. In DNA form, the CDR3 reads TGTGCCAGTAGTATGGGGGACAGGAGTTCCTACGAGCAGTACTTC. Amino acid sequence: CASSMGDRSSYEQYF.

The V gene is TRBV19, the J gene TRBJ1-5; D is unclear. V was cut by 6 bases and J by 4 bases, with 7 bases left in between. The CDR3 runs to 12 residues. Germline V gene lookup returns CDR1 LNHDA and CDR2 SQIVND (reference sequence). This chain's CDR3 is CASRAVNQPQHF. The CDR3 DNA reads TGTGCCAGTAGGGCGGTTAATCAGCCCCAGCATTTT.